Presented here are 22 T cell receptor beta chains from one specimen sequenced in a study of blood T cells in healthy people across ages. A second roughly 6 to 12 cycle PCR used barcoded and J-beta primers. TCRdb itself ran the 5' RACE reads through MiXCR, one entry per CDR3 protein. The sample lists 650,000 to 1,000,000 distinct CDR3 sequences; around half were seen once. The sample consisted of blood. The receptor source for this set is a man older than 75 in good health.

The table lists this clonotype with a few counts. This chain connects TRBV29-1 to TRBJ1-1, with 7 bases fitting TRBD1. The V gene end was trimmed by 4 bases and the J gene end by 5 bases; junction bases not matched to a gene: 7. This CDR3 spans 13 amino acids. Per the germline V gene, CDR1 is SQVTM and CDR2 is ANQGSEA. The CDR3 DNA is TGCAGCGTTGGCCGACAGGGAAATACTGAAGCTTTCTTT. Protein sequence: CSVGRQGNTEAFF.

The chain is built from TRBV10-2 and TRBJ2-3; TRBD1 agrees at 9 bases. Germline loops: CDR1 WSHSY, CDR2 SAAADI. The CDR3 loop spans 15 amino acids. V lost 6 bases to trimming and J lost 0 bases; unmatched junction nucleotides: 4. CDR3 in amino acids: CASRRDRASTDTQYF. CDR3 DNA: TGCGCCAGCAGGAGGGACAGGGCTAGCACAGATACGCAGTATTTT.

This clonotype has just a few counts. This sequence joins TRBV20-1 and TRBJ2-3; D is undetermined. Trimming stripped 6 bases from V and 4 bases from J, with 11 bases between. Germline CDR1 reads DFQATT; CDR2 reads SNEGSKA (reference sequence). This CDR3 has 12 residues. CDR3 nucleotide sequence: TGCAGTGCCGAGGCCAGCGCAGATACGCAGTATTTT. Protein product: CSAEASADTQYF.

V gene TRBV5-1 combines with J gene TRBJ2-1; unclear D gene. Germline CDR1 and CDR2: SGHRS and YFSETQ. CDR3 length: 14 residues. V dropped 1 base and J dropped 9 bases, with 14 bases sitting between them. CDR3 in DNA: TGCGCCAGCAGCTTGTCGACTGGCCTTACTGAGCAGTTCTTC. Its translation is CASSLSTGLTEQFF.

Worth noting for this clonotype: Mismatch with germline at one junction end may stem from a read error. The rearrangement uses TRBV20-1 and TRBJ2-7; TRBD2 matches at 7 bases. The CDR3 runs 18 residues. Looked up from germline, CDR1 is DFQATT and CDR2 is SNEGSKA (reference sequence). The DNA for the CDR3 is TGCAGTACTAGACCCGGGAGGATCTCAGATAAAATCTCCTACGAGCAGTACTTC. It yields the protein CSTRPGRISDKISYEQYF.

The chain couples TRBV12-3 or TRBV12-4 to TRBJ1-2; 7 positions agree with TRBD1. The ends lost 8 bases at V and 4 bases at J; junction bases unmatched: 1. This CDR3 has 11 residues. CDR3 residues: CASGTAYGYTF. The CDR3 region has the DNA TGTGCCAGCGGGACAGCCTATGGCTACACCTTC.

This chain uses TRBV28 with TRBJ2-1; D might be TRBD2 (5 bases). V dropped 5 bases and J dropped 5 bases, with 10 bases sitting between them. The CDR3 runs 13 residues. Germline V gene lookup returns CDR1 MDHEN and CDR2 SYDVKM. The CDR3 DNA follows: TGTGCCAGCAGTCCACTAGTACACAATGAGCAGTTCTTC. Translated, it gives CASSPLVHNEQFF.

The chain carries TRBV7-2 and TRBJ1-2, with D perhaps TRBD1 (5 bases). Germline values: CDR1 SGHTA, CDR2 FQGNSA. This CDR3 has 12 amino acids. V was trimmed by 2 bases and J by 7 bases, leaving 8 bases between them. The chain's CDR3 is CASSLPGPGYTF. DNA of the CDR3: TGTGCCAGCAGCTTACCGGGGCCTGGCTACACCTTC.

The chain is built from TRBV7-2 and TRBJ2-1, with 8 bases lining up with TRBD2. The V and J ends lost 3 bases and 6 bases, in that order; junction bases with no gene match: 10. This CDR3 region has 16 residues. The germline gives CDR1 SGHTA, CDR2 FQGNSA. CDR3 residues: CASSLVAGLEGNEQFF. In nucleotides, the CDR3 is TGTGCCAGCAGCTTGGTCGCGGGACTAGAAGGCAATGAGCAGTTCTTC.

The gene calls are TRBV11-2 and TRBJ2-7; 8 positions match TRBD1. Germline V gives CDR1 SGHAT, CDR2 FQNNGV. Unmatched junction bases numbered 10, after V lost 3 bases and J lost 3 bases. CDR3 size: 16 residues. The CDR3, as DNA: TGTGCCAGCAGCTTGGGGGACAGGCTTTTTTACTACGAGCAGTACTTC. Its translation is CASSLGDRLFYYEQYF.

The chain couples TRBV5-1 to TRBJ1-2; D is unclear. The ends were cut back, 3 bases at V and 2 bases at J, with 14 bases in the middle. CDR1 is SGHRS, CDR2 YFSETQ, per germline. There are 15 residues in the CDR3. The CDR3 DNA follows: TGCGCCAGCAGCTCTTCTTTGACAACGAACTATGGCTACACCTTC. As protein: CASSSSLTTNYGYTF.

This clonotype was counted at least ten times. This chain links TRBV5-1 with TRBJ2-5; 7 bases are a match to TRBD1. Germline V gene sequence: CDR1 SGHRS, CDR2 YFSETQ. This CDR3 contains 11 residues. J was trimmed by 11 bases and V by 0 bases; bases with no gene match: 1. The CDR3 protein is CASSLEGAQYF. The CDR3 nucleotides read TGCGCCAGCAGCTTGGAGGGGGCTCAGTACTTC.

The gene calls are TRBV6-5 and TRBJ2-1, with 12 bases aligning to TRBD2. The germline gives CDR1 MNHEY, CDR2 SVGAGI. Losses at the gene ends were 0 bases for V and 4 bases for J; bases not matched to a gene: 10. The CDR3 has 19 residues. The CDR3 DNA follows: TGTGCCAGCAGTTACTCGATCTTGACTAGCGGGAGTTCTTACAATGAGCAGTTCTTC. Translation gives CASSYSILTSGSSYNEQFF.

V usage is TRBV28 and J usage is TRBJ2-3; 9 bases match TRBD1. CDR3 length equals 13 residues. From germline, CDR1 is MDHEN and CDR2 SYDVKM. V was clipped by 10 bases and J by 5 bases; unmatched bases: 7. CDR3 coding DNA: TGTGCCAACGCCGGGACAGGGATAGATACGCAGTATTTT. This encodes CANAGTGIDTQYF.

This chain joins TRBV18 and TRBJ2-7, with TRBD1 matching over 9 bases. This CDR3 contains 15 residues. CDR1 and CDR2 (germline): KGHSH, LQKENI. After removal of 5 bases from V and 2 bases from J, the junction contained 7 bases not matched to a gene. CDR3 nucleotide sequence: TGTGCCAGCTCAACCGGGACAGGGACTCCCTACGAGCAGTACTTC. It yields the protein CASSTGTGTPYEQYF.

The chain links TRBV5-1 to TRBJ2-7; perhaps TRBD2 as D (6 bases). The J call may be faulty, since TRBJ2-5 better matches the DNA end. Germline V gives CDR1 SGHRS, CDR2 YFSETQ. The CDR3 has 15 residues. As DNA, the CDR3 is TGCGCCAGCAGCATCCTAACGGGAGTAGAGGAGACCCAGTACTTC. It yields the protein CASSILTGVEETQYF.

The chain joins TRBV2 to TRBJ2-4, with D uncertain. The J call is uncertain, as TRBJ2-7 better fits the DNA end. The CDR3 length is 13 residues. CDR1 and CDR2 (germline): SNHLY, FYNNEI. CDR3 loop: CASSESQYHEQYF. The DNA for the CDR3 is TGTGCCAGCAGTGAATCGCAGTACCACGAGCAGTACTTC.

The chain links TRBV3-1 to TRBJ2-7; TRBD2 agrees at 9 bases. Germline CDR1 is LGHDT and CDR2 is YNNKEL (reference sequence). Losses at the gene ends were 1 base for V and 3 bases for J; bases not matched to a gene: 1. CDR3 length equals 14 residues. Written as DNA, the CDR3 is TGTGCCAGCAGCCAAGCGCGGGAGGGCTACGAGCAGTACTTC. Its protein is CASSQAREGYEQYF.

The CDR3 is CASSPTVKDEQFF. The CDR3 DNA reads TGTGCCAGCTCACCAACTGTTAAGGATGAGCAGTTCTTC. V is TRBV18 and J is TRBJ2-1, with D unresolved. Germline CDR1 KGHSH, CDR2 LQKENI. The CDR3 length is 13 residues. The V and J ends lost 2 bases and 8 bases respectively, with 10 bases between them.

This clonotype was seen a handful of times. The genes are TRBV20-1 and TRBJ2-6; D unclear. The CDR3 loop spans 11 amino acids. V was cut by 1 base and J by 7 bases, with 2 bases left in between. The V gene's germline CDR1 is DFQATT and CDR2 SNEGSKA (reference sequence). CDR3 loop: CSARVANVLTF. In DNA form, the CDR3 reads TGCAGTGCTAGAGTAGCCAACGTCCTGACTTTC.

CDR3 DNA sequence: TGTGCCAGCTGTCGGGCGGGGCCGATAAATGAGCAGTTCTTC. Protein product: CASCRAGPINEQFF. The chain has TRBV28 and TRBJ2-1, with D possibly TRBD2 on 6 matching bases. Germline CDR1 MDHEN, CDR2 SYDVKM. The V gene lost 8 bases and the J gene lost 7 bases, with 18 bases spanning the gap. The length of the CDR3 is 14 residues.

The J gene is TRBJ2-7, the V gene TRBV6-2 or TRBV6-3; D not resolved. Germline V gives CDR1 MNHEY, CDR2 SVGEGT. This CDR3 is built from 14 residues. Trimming stripped 2 bases from V and 5 bases from J, with 13 bases between. The CDR3 here is CASSYLPYRDEQYF. DNA for the CDR3: TGTGCCAGCAGTTACCTCCCTTATCGGGACGAGCAGTACTTC.